This T cell receptor (beta chain) came from a study of shared clonotypes between healthy human individuals. In the study's own analysis: ImmunoSEQ output lacked quality scores and full-length reads, limiting matched filtering. Sequencing was performed with immunoSEQ multiplex PCR; in TCRdb, only in-frame clones are kept and a portion is missing. D and trimming come from the DNA, and the V and J calls and clone size come from that table. Found here are approximately 2,000,000 clones, roughly 95% of them singletons; the top ten hold about 1.7%. Naive-designated CD8 cells lacked CD45RO, were positively enriched for CCR7, and omitted terminally differentiated effector memory CD45RA+ cells. Findings and caveats of the study: Generation of non-shared clonotypes was less probable than generation of clonotypes shared by all four donors. Despite large depth, rarefaction showed incomplete sorted-subset sequencing.

This clone was detected only once. No antigen is known for it. This same CDR3 is encoded by further DNA sequences in the sample. Trimming pared 5 bases from V and 8 bases from J, leaving 9 bases between. The germline V gene has CDR1 SEHNR and CDR2 FQNEAQ (reference sequence). This CDR3 spans 11 amino acids. This clonotype originated in a young man in good health. Some clones in this sample may be carry-over from other donors' samples. Sample: naive CD8+ T cells from PBMCs. The chain carries TRBV7-9 and TRBJ1-2; D is unclear. The CDR3 nucleotides read TGTGCCAGCAGCCCCCCCGGGGGCTACACCTTC. Its translation: CASSPPGGYTF.